The rows below give T cell receptor beta chains drawn from one sample of a study of OX40 agonist ivuxolimab in advanced cancers. The method was immunoSEQ multiplex PCR; TCRdb's version includes in-frame clones alone and lacks a portion of them. Of around 80,000 clones in the sample, approximately 83% are singletons; the top ten hold 2.5% to 3.5%. Material: CD4+ or CD8+ T cells sorted from blood, obtained in a trial of the OX40 agonist ivuxolimab. The receptor set was obtained from an adult with an advanced solid tumor such as melanoma, head and neck, liver or kidney cancer. CDR3s include the opening cysteine and the closing phenylalanine or tryptophan. A D gene is named only where the DNA matches it firmly. Clone size is shown for a subset of rows, as once, few, many or a class of expanded clone.

>TRBV11-1|medium-sized|TRBD1|TRBJ1-1
TGTGCCAGCAGCTTTCCTCAGGGGGGAAACCTGAACACTGAAGCTTTCTTT
CASSFPQGGNLNTEAFF
>TRBV7-9|.|TRBD1|TRBJ2-2
TGTGCCAGCACCTCGGGACAGTCCTCGTTTTGGAACACCGGGGAGCTGTTTTTT
CASTSGQSSFWNTGELFF
>TRBV4-2|once|TRBD2|TRBJ2-7
TGTGCCAGCAGCCACGGGACTAGCGGGAACTACGAGCAGTACTTC
CASSHGTSGNYEQYF
>TRBV6-1|.|.|TRBJ1-4
TGTGCCAGCATGCTACGGGAAAAACTGTTTTTT
CASMLREKLFF
>TRBV11-2|.|TRBD1|TRBJ2-3
TGTGCCAGCAGCCCAATACCGGGACAGGGTGATTTTACAGATACGCAGTATTTT
CASSPIPGQGDFTDTQYF
>TRBV7-9|few|.|TRBJ2-1
TGTGCCAGCAGCCCATGGACTACGAGCTCCTACAATGAGCAGTTCTTC
CASSPWTTSSYNEQFF
>TRBV4-1|.|.|TRBJ1-3
TGCGCCAGCAGCCTTTTTAGTGTGGGGGACACCATATATTTT
CASSLFSVGDTIYF
>TRBV9|.|TRBD1|TRBJ1-5
TGTGCCAGCAGCGTAGGTGGGACAGGCAATCAGCCCCAGCATTTT
CASSVGGTGNQPQHF
>TRBV18|.|TRBD2|TRBJ2-7
TGTGCCAGCTCACCACCGTCGGTTCTAGCGGGCTACGAGCAGTACTTC
CASSPPSVLAGYEQYF
>TRBV2|.|.|TRBJ2-5
TGTGCCAGCACACCCCTGGGGGGAGAGACCCAGTACTTC
CASTPLGGETQYF
>TRBV9|once|.|TRBJ1-2
TGTGCCAGCAGCGTCGGGGGCCAGAAAACAGGTGGCTACACCTTC
CASSVGGQKTGGYTF
>TRBV6-1|.|.|TRBJ2-7
TGTGCCAGCAGTTTACAGGGATCCCCCTACGAGCAGTACTTC
CASSLQGSPYEQYF
>TRBV11-3|.|.|TRBJ2-1
TGTGCCAGCAGCTTAAATCCCCGGAGCTCCTACAATGAGCAGTTCTTC
CASSLNPRSSYNEQFF
>TRBV2|.|.|TRBJ2-3
TGTGCCAGCAGTGAAGTAACAGATACGCAGTATTTT
CASSEVTDTQYF
>TRBV5-1|.|TRBD1|TRBJ2-6
TGCGCCAGCAGCTTGGGAGGGGGCTCCGGGGCCAACGTCCTGACTTTC
CASSLGGGSGANVLTF
>TRBV30|once|.|TRBJ1-3
TGTGCCTGGTCGAGGGCAGGGACTGGAAACACCATATATTTT
CAWSRAGTGNTIYF
>TRBV9|.|TRBD1|TRBJ1-2
TGTGCCAGCAGCGCCCAGGGGGGTTATGGCTACACCTTC
CASSAQGGYGYTF
>TRBV6-6|.|TRBD2|TRBJ2-5
TGTGCCAGCAGTCGGGGGGGAGGATGGGAGACCCAGTACTTC
CASSRGGGWETQYF
>TRBV9|.|.|TRBJ1-2
TGTGCCAGCAGCGTAAGTCCCTCTCGACGGCGTGCTAACTATGGCTACACCTTC
CASSVSPSRRRANYGYTF
>TRBV6-5|.|.|TRBJ2-7
TGTGCCAGCAGCCTTAGCGAAAGCTCCTACGAGCAGTACTTC
CASSLSESSYEQYF
>TRBV4-2|.|TRBD2|TRBJ2-3
TGTGCCAGCAGCCAAGGTAGCGGGGGGGGTACAGATACGCAGTATTTT
CASSQGSGGGTDTQYF
>TRBV6-4|.|.|TRBJ2-1
TGTGCCAGCAGTGACACCGACAGCTCCTACAATGAGCAGTTCTTC
CASSDTDSSYNEQFF
>TRBV19|.|.|TRBJ1-2
TGTGCCAGTAGTATACCCGGGGGAGAGGGACACCGCTTCTTC
CASSIPGGEGHRFF
>TRBV7-8|.|.|TRBJ2-2
TGTGCCAGCAGCTTAGGTGGTAGTGGATTCACCGGGGAGCTGTTTTTT
CASSLGGSGFTGELFF
>TRBV7-6|.|.|TRBJ1-3
TGTGCCAGCAGCGCCCGGGACACCGTATCCATATATTTT
CASSARDTVSIYF
>TRBV19|.|.|TRBJ2-1
TGTGCCAGTAGTATTATGACTGAGCAGTTCTTC
CASSIMTEQFF
>TRBV7-2|few|.|TRBJ2-3
TGTGCCAGCACCCAAGAGGTTGAGGATACGCAGTATTTT
CASTQEVEDTQYF
>TRBV30|.|TRBD1|TRBJ1-5
TGTGCCTGGAGTGTCGGGACAGTTTATAGCAATCAGCCCCAGCATTTT
CAWSVGTVYSNQPQHF
>TRBV7-9|.|TRBD2|TRBJ2-1
TGTGCCAGCACCTCTGGACTAGCGGGGTACAATGAGCAGTTCTTC
CASTSGLAGYNEQFF
>TRBV6-1|.|TRBD1|TRBJ1-3
TGTGCCAGCACCCCGACAGGGACTGGAAACACCATATATTTT
CASTPTGTGNTIYF
>TRBV7-2|.|.|TRBJ1-2
TGTGCCAGCAGCTATGGGCAGAACTATGGCTACACCTTC
CASSYGQNYGYTF
>TRBV7-9|.|.|TRBJ1-2
TGTGCCAGCAGCACCCGAACGGGGGGCGGGTATGGCTACACCTTC
CASSTRTGGGYGYTF
>TRBV20-1|.|.|TRBJ1-4
TGCAGTGCGATTAATGAAAAACTGTTTTTT
CSAINEKLFF
>TRBV6-5|once|.|TRBJ1-5
TGTGCCAGCAGTTCCTCAGGGATAAGCAATCAGCCCCAGCATTTT
CASSSSGISNQPQHF
>TRBV7-2|.|TRBD2|TRBJ2-7
TGTGCCAGCAGTAGAGCGACTAGCGTGGGTGAGCAGTACTTC
CASSRATSVGEQYF
>TRBV14|.|.|TRBJ2-4
TGTGCCAGCAGCCCCGGGACAAACATTCAGTACTTC
CASSPGTNIQYF
>TRBV7-3|once|.|TRBJ2-7
TGTGCCAGCAGCTTAGGTCCTAGAAACTACGAGCAGTACTTC
CASSLGPRNYEQYF
>TRBV7-9|.|TRBD1|TRBJ1-1
TGTGCCAGCAGCCAGGGGGTGAACACTGAAGCTTTCTTT
CASSQGVNTEAFF
>TRBV5-6|.|.|TRBJ2-7
TGTGCCAGCAGCTCAAAATACGAGCAGTACTTC
CASSSKYEQYF
>TRBV19|.|TRBD2|TRBJ2-5
TGTGCCAGTAGGGAGGTCGGGGGGGGCGAGACCCAGTACTTC
CASREVGGGETQYF
>TRBV5-4|.|.|TRBJ1-6
TGTGCCAGCAGCTCCGGGAACCTAGGAGGGCCTTATAATTCACCCCTCCACTTT
CASSSGNLGGPYNSPLHF
>TRBV18|.|TRBD1|TRBJ1-2
TGTGCCAGCTCACCAACTTCGACAGGGGGAATCAACTATGGCTACACCTTC
CASSPTSTGGINYGYTF
>TRBV30|.|TRBD1|TRBJ1-5
TGTGCCTGCCAAACAGGGGATAGCAATCAGCCCCAGCATTTT
CACQTGDSNQPQHF
>TRBV29-1|.|.|TRBJ1-1
TGCAGCGTTGCCCAGGGCGGGTTTGGGGCGAACACTGAAGCTTTCTTT
CSVAQGGFGANTEAFF
>TRBV29-1|.|TRBD1|TRBJ1-5
TGCAGCGTTTCCAGGGGGGACCAGCCCCAGCATTTT
CSVSRGDQPQHF
>TRBV7-2|.|TRBD2|TRBJ2-1
TGTGCCAGCAGCTTAGGGACTAGCGCTGAGCAGTTCTTC
CASSLGTSAEQFF
>TRBV7-2|.|.|TRBJ1-1
TGTGCCAGCAGCTTAGGGGCCAGGGGAGACGGCACTGAAGCTTTCTTT
CASSLGARGDGTEAFF
>TRBV7-7|once|.|TRBJ1-1
TGTGCCAGCAGCCTTACAGGGAACACTGAAGCTTTCTTT
CASSLTGNTEAFF
>TRBV11-2|.|TRBD1|TRBJ1-2
TGTGCCAGCAGCTTAGACGTGGAGACAGGGTATGGCTACACCTTC
CASSLDVETGYGYTF
>TRBV6-4|few|.|TRBJ2-5
TGTGCCAGCAGTATCGGGACTGTCGACTTGCTACAAGAGACCCAGTACTTC
CASSIGTVDLLQETQYF
>TRBV5-6|.|.|TRBJ1-2
TGTGCCAGCAGCTTGAGTGGGCCTGGGACACCCTGGTACACCTTC
CASSLSGPGTPWYTF
>TRBV11-3|.|TRBD2|TRBJ2-7
TGTGCCAGCAGCTTAGATCCCAGCGGGAGTATCCACGAGCAGTACTTC
CASSLDPSGSIHEQYF
>TRBV6-6|.|.|TRBJ2-3
TGTGCCAGCAGTTTTCCTAGGGAGGATAGCACAGATACGCAGTATTTT
CASSFPREDSTDTQYF
>TRBV28|.|.|TRBJ1-5
TGTGCCAGCAGTTATGACGGAAATCAGCCCCAGCATTTT
CASSYDGNQPQHF
>TRBV9|once|.|TRBJ2-5
TGTGCCAGCAGCCCCCTCCAGGGGAGGGCCGAGACCCAGTACTTC
CASSPLQGRAETQYF